These 30 T cell receptor beta chains originate from one sample sequenced in a study of T cells expressing NK-cell markers. TCRdb re-called the 5' RACE reads and gives one entry per CDR3 protein, without DNA. The sample yields about 260,000 distinct CDR3 sequences, of which the top ten take up around 0.37%. The material sequenced was blood T cells: a sorted CD56 or NKG2C T cell subset, CD4+ or CD8+ T cells, or bulk PBMC T cells (not recorded which). These receptors all come from a man between 18 and 29 years old in good health.

The chain has TRBV7-6 and TRBJ2-1. The length of the CDR3 is 14 residues. In germline, CDR1 is SGHVS, CDR2 FNYEAQ. The CDR3 sequence: CASSFYRESYEQFF.

The chain's CDR3 is CAVTRGLEANEQFF. This chain joins TRBV10-3 and TRBJ2-1; TCRdb outputs TRBD2, but without DNA this stays unchecked. The CDR3 extends over 14 amino acids. Germline loops: CDR1 ENHRY, CDR2 SYGVKD.

J is TRBJ2-3 and V is TRBV30; TCRdb selects TRBD1, and the lack of DNA leaves this call unchecked. From germline, CDR1 is GTSNPN and CDR2 SVGIG (reference sequence). The CDR3 is 15 residues long. CDR3 residues: CAWRLGDRSTDTQYF.

The chain combines TRBV7-7 with TRBJ2-1; no DNA is available, so the TRBD1 call from TCRdb remains unchecked. The CDR3 is made up of 16 amino acids. In germline, CDR1 is SSHAT, CDR2 FNYEAQ (reference sequence). The CDR3 protein is CASSTTQGASYNEQFF.

This sequence joins TRBV24-1 and TRBJ2-5; TCRdb proposes TRBD1, but this gene call is untestable without DNA. Germline CDR1 KGHDR, CDR2 SFDVKD. CDR3 length: 16 residues. The CDR3: CATSATGGASEETQYF.

The rearrangement uses TRBV20-1 and TRBJ2-1; TCRdb picks TRBD1, but there is no DNA to check that call. Germline-derived CDR1 and CDR2 are DFQATT and SNEGSKA (reference sequence). The CDR3 covers 15 residues. The CDR3 reads CSASTSGMGYNEQFF.

The J gene is TRBJ1-1, the V gene TRBV29-1; TCRdb selects TRBD1, and the lack of DNA leaves this call unchecked. CDR1 SQVTM and CDR2 ANQGSEA come from the germline V gene. The CDR3 is made up of 12 amino acids. This chain's CDR3 is CSAALWGAEAFF.

This sequence joins TRBV2 and TRBJ2-1; the TCRdb D gene call, TRBD2, has no DNA to confirm it. CDR1 is SNHLY, CDR2 FYNNEI, per germline. The CDR3 sequence is 17 residues long. This chain's CDR3 is CASSDLATVSGRPEQFF.

The CDR3 sequence: CASSPGYEQFF. The V call is TRBV12-3 or TRBV12-4, the J call TRBJ2-1; TCRdb gives TRBD1 as the D gene, but with no DNA this cannot be confirmed. This CDR3 has 11 amino acids.

V and J are TRBV27 and TRBJ1-2; as DNA is missing, the TRBD1 call by TCRdb cannot be tested. The V gene's germline CDR1 is MNHEY and CDR2 SMNVEV (reference sequence). The CDR3 runs 13 residues. The CDR3 sequence is CASRSQGQGGYTF.

The CDR3 reads CASSLAGTGNEPQHF. This chain uses TRBV5-1 with TRBJ1-5; with no DNA, the TCRdb D assignment of TRBD1 cannot be verified. Germline V CDR1 and CDR2: SGHRS, YFSETQ. The CDR3 length is 15 residues. Full variable domain (remainder filled in from reference TRBV5-1 and TRBJ1-5): KAGVTQTPRYLIKTRGQQVTLSCSPISGHRSVSWYQQTPGQGLQFLFEYFSETQRNKGNFPGRFSGRQFSNSRSEMNVSTLELGDSALYLCASSLAGTGNEPQHFGDGTRLSIL.

The chain recombines TRBV5-6 with TRBJ1-5. Germline-derived CDR1 and CDR2 are SGHDT and YYEEEE. The CDR3 totals 13 residues. The CDR3 sequence: CASSLERMEPQHF.

V is TRBV7-6 and J is TRBJ2-7; no DNA is available, so the TRBD1 call from TCRdb remains unchecked. The CDR3 spans 14 residues. Per germline, CDR1 SGHVS and CDR2 FNYEAQ. CDR3 sequence reads: CASSLEGGSNEQYF.

This chain joins TRBV29-1 and TRBJ1-1; the TCRdb D gene call, TRBD1, has no DNA to confirm it. Germline V gives CDR1 SQVTM, CDR2 ANQGSEA. There are 11 residues in the CDR3. The CDR3 sequence is CSVSGETEAFF.

The chain couples TRBV12-3 or TRBV12-4 to TRBJ2-1; the TCRdb D gene call, TRBD1, has no DNA to confirm it. CDR3 length: 13 amino acids. This chain's CDR3 is CASSRDSYNEQFF.

The chain carries TRBV3-1 and TRBJ2-1. Germline V lookup: CDR1 LGHDT, CDR2 YNNKEL (reference sequence). The CDR3 runs 13 residues. This CDR3 is CASSQRRTDEQFF.

The chain employs TRBV20-1 and TRBJ2-1; as DNA is missing, the TRBD2 call by TCRdb cannot be tested. CDR1 and CDR2 from the germline V gene are DFQATT and SNEGSKA (reference sequence). The CDR3 consists of 14 residues. The CDR3 spells CSAPPAASASEQFF.

This chain links TRBV20-1 with TRBJ1-2; TCRdb lists TRBD1, though no DNA is available to test this call. Germline loops: CDR1 DFQATT, CDR2 SNEGSKA (reference sequence). The CDR3 has 17 amino acids. The CDR3 sequence: CSARDLTGTPGSYGYTF.

The rearrangement links TRBV5-6 to TRBJ2-2; without DNA, the TCRdb call of TRBD1 cannot be checked. The CDR3 length is 19 residues. From germline, CDR1 is SGHDT and CDR2 YYEEEE. The CDR3 here is CASSLVSGGAVWGTGELFF.

The rearrangement uses TRBV6-1 and TRBJ2-1; TCRdb reports TRBD1, a call that lacks DNA to check it against. This CDR3 is 13 amino acids long. The germline CDR1 and CDR2 sequences are MNHNS and SASEGT. CDR3 amino acids: CATLDRGGNEQFF.

The gene calls are TRBV19 and TRBJ2-1; TCRdb outputs TRBD2, but without DNA this stays unchecked. The V gene's germline CDR1 is LNHDA and CDR2 SQIVND (reference sequence). CDR3 length: 17 amino acids. The CDR3 is CASTGYGLAGGPGEQFF.

J is TRBJ2-3 and V is TRBV11-3; the TRBD2 assignment by TCRdb is unverifiable without DNA. This CDR3 contains 16 residues. The V gene's germline CDR1 is SGHNT and CDR2 YENEEA. The CDR3 sequence: CASSDGLAGNTDTQYF.

The CDR3 region is CASRRMETQYF. This chain joins TRBV6-5 and TRBJ2-5. Germline V gene lookup returns CDR1 MNHEY and CDR2 SVGAGI. This CDR3 region has 11 residues.

The chain is built from TRBV19 and TRBJ1-5; lacking DNA, the TRBD1 call made by TCRdb goes unchecked. The CDR3 loop spans 17 amino acids. Germline assignment: CDR1 LNHDA and CDR2 SQIVND (reference sequence). CDR3 amino acids: CASSIGRSGGVNQPQHF.

The CDR3 is CAISERITNTEAFF. The chain carries TRBV10-3 and TRBJ1-1. This CDR3 has 14 residues. Germline CDR1 reads ENHRY; CDR2 reads SYGVKD.

The rearrangement joins TRBV28 to TRBJ1-2; without DNA, the TCRdb call of TRBD1 cannot be checked. In germline, CDR1 is MDHEN, CDR2 SYDVKM. CDR3 size: 13 residues. CDR3 amino acids: CASFSLADDGYTF.

The rearrangement joins TRBV7-9 to TRBJ2-1. The CDR3 loop spans 14 amino acids. CDR1 is SEHNR and CDR2 is FQNEAQ in the germline V gene (reference sequence). The CDR3 sequence is CASSLRRDYNEQFF.

The V gene is TRBV20-1, the J gene TRBJ2-1; lacking DNA, the TRBD2 call made by TCRdb goes unchecked. Germline loops: CDR1 DFQATT, CDR2 SNEGSKA (reference sequence). The CDR3 is 13 amino acids. CDR3 sequence reads: CSAWDLNDNEQFF.

The V call is TRBV4-3, the J call TRBJ2-3. Germline assignment: CDR1 LGHNA and CDR2 YSLEER. CDR3 length: 15 residues. The CDR3 sequence is CASSQSFSSTDTQYF.

The rearrangement joins TRBV6-2 or TRBV6-3 to TRBJ2-7; TCRdb picks TRBD1, but there is no DNA to check that call. CDR1 and CDR2 from the germline V gene are MNHEY and SVGEGT. This CDR3 is built from 17 residues. The chain's CDR3 is CASRQEGLRDRDYEQYF.